This T cell receptor (beta chain) emerged from a study of Ad26.COV2.S vaccination and SARS-CoV-2 variants. The CDR3 has 16 amino acids. Germline V gene sequence: CDR1 MNHEY, CDR2 SMNVEV (reference sequence). V lost 5 bases to trimming and J lost 3 bases; unmatched junction nucleotides: 11. Treatment specified: 19 received Ad26.COV2.S at low or high dose, single or two shots; 5 received placebo; per-sample allocation not given. All samples were drawn on day 63, counting from the first vaccine or placebo injection. Vaccination employed an Ad26 vector expressing the Wuhan-strain SARS-CoV-2 spike. Of note for this clone: Its matching antigen is unknown.

The data were produced by immunoSEQ multiplex PCR, yet TCRdb's version contains in-frame clones alone and is incomplete. The sample carries about half a million clones, 89% recorded once. General observations from the study: After vaccination, reports described spike-specific CD8+ and CD4+ T cell responses as showing substantial breadth.

This clonotype originated in a person between 18 and 59 years old who received the Ad26.COV2.S COVID-19 vaccine or a placebo. The V and J genes are TRBV27 and TRBJ2-7; the match to TRBD1 covers 9 bases. Material: peripheral blood, obtained in a trial of Ad26.COV2.S vaccine versus placebo. DNA for the CDR3: TGTGCCAGCAGTCACCGGGGACAGGGAGGGGACTACGAGCAGTACTTC. Its translation: CASSHRGQGGDYEQYF.